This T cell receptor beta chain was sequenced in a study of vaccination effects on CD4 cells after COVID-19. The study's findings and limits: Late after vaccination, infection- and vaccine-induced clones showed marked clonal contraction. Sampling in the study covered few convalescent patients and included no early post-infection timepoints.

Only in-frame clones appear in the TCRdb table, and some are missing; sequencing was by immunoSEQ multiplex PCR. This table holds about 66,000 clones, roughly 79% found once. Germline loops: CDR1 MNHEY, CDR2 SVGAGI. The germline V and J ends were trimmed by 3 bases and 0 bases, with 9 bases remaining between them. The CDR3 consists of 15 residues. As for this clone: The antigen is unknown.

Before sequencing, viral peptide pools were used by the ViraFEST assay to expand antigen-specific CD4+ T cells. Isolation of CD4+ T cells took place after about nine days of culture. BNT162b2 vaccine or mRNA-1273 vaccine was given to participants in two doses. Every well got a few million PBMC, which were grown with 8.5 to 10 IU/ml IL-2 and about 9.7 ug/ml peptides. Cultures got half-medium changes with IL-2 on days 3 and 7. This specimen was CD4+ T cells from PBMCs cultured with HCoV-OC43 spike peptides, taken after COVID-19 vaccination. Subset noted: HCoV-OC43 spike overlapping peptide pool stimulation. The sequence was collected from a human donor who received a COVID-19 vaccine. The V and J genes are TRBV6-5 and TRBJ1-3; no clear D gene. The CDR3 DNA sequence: TGTGCCAGCAGTTATTCGAAGTACTCTGGAAACACCATATATTTT. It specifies CASSYSKYSGNTIYF.